A selection of T cell receptor beta chains follows, all from one sample in a study of blood T cells in healthy people across ages. TCRdb re-called the 5' RACE reads with MiXCR, one entry per CDR3 protein. The sample holds some 1.4 million distinct CDR3 sequences, 35% to 45% seen once. The sequenced sample was blood. Every receptor here comes from a woman aged 18 to 35 in good health. The CDR3 runs from the conserved cysteine through the conserved F or W. Fields, in order: clone size, D gene, V gene, J gene, CDR3 DNA, CDR3 protein. The D gene is left open where the match is weak. Clone size is stated in some rows and not others, as once, few, many or a class when expanded.

-,-,TRBV3-1,TRBJ2-7,TGTGCCAGCAGACACGACGGGACAAGGTCTTCCGAGCAGTACTTC,CASRHDGTRSSEQYF
-,TRBD2,TRBV5-1,TRBJ2-1,TGCGCTAGCAGGGCTCAGGGAGCGGGGGCGGCCTACAATGAGCAGTTCTTC,CASRAQGAGAAYNEQFF
-,-,TRBV12-3/TRBV12-4,TRBJ1-1,TGTGCCAGCAACCGAAAAGGACAGAATGAAGCTTTCTTT,CASNRKGQNEAFF
few,-,TRBV3-1,TRBJ2-7,TGTGCCAGCAGTCAGCCGGGACACAGCTACGAGCAGTACTTC,CASSQPGHSYEQYF
few,TRBD2,TRBV20-1,TRBJ2-3,TGCAGTGCTAGACCAGCGGGAGAAGGAGATACGCAGTATTTT,CSARPAGEGDTQYF
-,-,TRBV21-1,TRBJ1-6,TGTGCCAGCAGCAATGGACAGTGTTATTCACCCCTCCACTTT,CASSNGQCYSPLHF
-,TRBD2,TRBV4-1,TRBJ2-7,TGCGCCAGCAGCCAAGGGAGTGGAGCGGGGGGTCCAGCCTACGAGCAGTACTTC,CASSQGSGAGGPAYEQYF
-,TRBD1,TRBV20-1,TRBJ1-6,TGCAGTGCTAGACCTGCCGGACAGGGGACGGTTTATAATTCACCCCTCCACTTT,CSARPAGQGTVYNSPLHF
-,-,TRBV7-3,TRBJ1-2,TGTGCCAGCAGCCTCGCCGGGGGTGAGGGGACCTATGGCTACACCTTC,CASSLAGGEGTYGYTF
-,-,TRBV6-4,TRBJ1-1,TGTGCCAGCAGGCAACAATATAGTAGCGGTCATGAAGCTTTCTTT,CASRQQYSSGHEAFF
-,TRBD2,TRBV10-3,TRBJ2-1,TGTGCCATCTCACTAGCGGAAACCTACAATGAGCAGTTCTTC,CAISLAETYNEQFF
few,TRBD1,TRBV6-5,TRBJ2-6,TGTGCCAGCAGCACAGGGGGTTTTGGGGCCAACGTCCTGACTTTC,CASSTGGFGANVLTF
-,-,TRBV27,TRBJ2-1,TGTGCCAGCAGTATATCTGGTGAGCAGTTCTTC,CASSISGEQFF
-,TRBD2,TRBV12-3/TRBV12-4,TRBJ2-1,TGTGCCAGCAGTGGGGTTAACGGTCTAGCGGGAGAGGGCGATGAGCAGTTCTTC,CASSGVNGLAGEGDEQFF
-,TRBD1,TRBV9,TRBJ1-2,TGTGCCAGCAGCCCCCAGGGGGCACCAAGAGGCTACACCTTC,CASSPQGAPRGYTF
many,-,TRBV29-1,TRBJ2-3,TGCAGCGCCGCGGGCCAGAGAGAAGATACGCAGTATTTT,CSAAGQREDTQYF
few,-,TRBV3-1,TRBJ2-3,TGTGCCAGCAGCCAAGCGGGTATGGCAGATACGCAGTATTTT,CASSQAGMADTQYF
few,TRBD1,TRBV7-3,TRBJ2-7,TGTGCCAGCAGCTTAGAGACAGGGCTTAGCGAGCAGTACTTC,CASSLETGLSEQYF
-,-,TRBV4-1,TRBJ1-1,TGCGCCAGCAGCGCTTTAACAGGAATGAACACTGAAGCTTTCTTT,CASSALTGMNTEAFF
-,TRBD2,TRBV6-1,TRBJ2-1,TGTGCCAGCAGCGGGACTAGCGGGCTTCGTGGGGGTTACAATGAGCAGTTCTTC,CASSGTSGLRGGYNEQFF
many,TRBD1,TRBV20-1,TRBJ2-4,TGCAGTGCTGCCGGGACAGGGTCTCTTCAGTACTTC,CSAAGTGSLQYF
-,TRBD2,TRBV7-2,TRBJ2-7,TGTGCCAGCAGCTTAGTAGAGGGAGGACTAGCGGTCTACGAGCAGTACTTC,CASSLVEGGLAVYEQYF
-,-,TRBV7-9,TRBJ2-1,TGTGCCAGCAGCTTCCAGGGGGGGATGAATGAGCAGTTCTTC,CASSFQGGMNEQFF
-,TRBD1,TRBV27,TRBJ1-2,TGTGCCAGCAGTTGGGACAGCAAAAGCCATGGCTACACCTTC,CASSWDSKSHGYTF
-,TRBD2,TRBV7-8,TRBJ2-3,TGTGCCAGCAGCGCCCGACTAGCGGGGGAATATACGCAGTATTTT,CASSARLAGEYTQYF
-,-,TRBV12-3/TRBV12-4,TRBJ2-1,TGTGCCAGCAGCTTGGGGGCGGCGGGGGACTACAATGAGCAGTTCTTC,CASSLGAAGDYNEQFF
-,-,TRBV29-1,TRBJ2-2,TGCAGCGTCCCTGGCAACACCGGGGAGCTGTTTTTT,CSVPGNTGELFF
-,-,TRBV6-5,TRBJ2-7,TGTGCCAGCAGTTCAGCATCCAATGAGCAGTACTTC,CASSSASNEQYF
-,TRBD1,TRBV6-1,TRBJ1-2,TGTGCCAGCAGAACCGAGGGGGCTGGCTACACCTTC,CASRTEGAGYTF
-,-,TRBV2,TRBJ2-3,TGTGCCAGCAGTGAAGAAAGGGAGTACGCAGATACGCAGTATTTT,CASSEEREYADTQYF
-,-,TRBV5-1,TRBJ2-3,TGCGCCAGCAGCTTGGAGGCCCCAAGGGATACGCAGTATTTT,CASSLEAPRDTQYF
-,TRBD2,TRBV5-8,TRBJ2-5,TGTGCCAGCACCCAATGGGGAGGGGAAGAGACCCAGTACTTC,CASTQWGGEETQYF
-,TRBD2,TRBV4-2,TRBJ2-1,TGTGCCAGCAGTTCGACTAGCGGGAGGGCCTTGGATGAGCAGTTCTTC,CASSSTSGRALDEQFF
many,TRBD2,TRBV7-2,TRBJ2-1,TGTGCCAGCAGCTCGGGACTAGCAAATGAGCAGTTCTTC,CASSSGLANEQFF
many,-,TRBV12-3/TRBV12-4,TRBJ1-1,TGTGCCAGCAGTTTTGGAGGGGGTGAAGCTTTCTTT,CASSFGGGEAFF
-,-,TRBV7-9,TRBJ2-1,TGTGCCAACAGCCTTAAAGGGACCGGCTACAATGAGCAGTTCTTC,CANSLKGTGYNEQFF
few,-,TRBV13,TRBJ2-5,TGTGCCAGCAGCCACTCTCTAGACCGAGAGACCCAGTACTTC,CASSHSLDRETQYF
-,TRBD1,TRBV29-1,TRBJ1-1,TGCAGCGTTGTCGGACAGGTCGAAGCTTTCTTT,CSVVGQVEAFF
-,-,TRBV6-5,TRBJ1-2,TGTGCCAGCAGAAGCAGCGGGGTCGGGTACAACTATGGCTACACCTTC,CASRSSGVGYNYGYTF
few,-,TRBV12-5,TRBJ1-2,TGTGCTAGTGGGGGGGCAGTCCACTATGGCTACACCTTC,CASGGAVHYGYTF
-,-,TRBV3-1,TRBJ1-6,TGTGCCAGCAGCCCCCGGGGGGAGGATTCACCCCTCCACTTT,CASSPRGEDSPLHF
-,-,TRBV7-8,TRBJ2-3,TGTGCCAGCAGCTTGAATGAGAATGGCCTCAGCACAGATACGCAGTATTTT,CASSLNENGLSTDTQYF
-,TRBD2,TRBV12-5,TRBJ2-1,TGTGCTAGTGGTTTGGCTAGCGGGTACAATGAGCAGTTCTTC,CASGLASGYNEQFF
-,-,TRBV25-1,TRBJ2-1,TGTGCCAGCAGTGTGTCTGCTAATGAGCAGTTCTTC,CASSVSANEQFF
-,-,TRBV19,TRBJ1-2,TGTGCCAGTAGTCCGGATTCGGGGAGCTATGGCTACACCTTC,CASSPDSGSYGYTF
-,-,TRBV20-1,TRBJ2-1,TGCAGTGCTAGAGGAGCAGCGGGCTACAATGAGCAGTTCTTC,CSARGAAGYNEQFF
-,TRBD1,TRBV2,TRBJ1-2,TGTGCCAGCAGTGCCGGTGGACAGGGGAGTTTCTACACCTTC,CASSAGGQGSFYTF
once,-,TRBV5-6,TRBJ1-1,TGTGCCAGCAGCCACCTTTGGACAATTGAGGACACTGAAGCTTTCTTT,CASSHLWTIEDTEAFF
-,TRBD1,TRBV7-9,TRBJ2-7,TGTGCCAGCAGCTTTCAAGGGGGCGCAGAGTACGAGCAGTACTTC,CASSFQGGAEYEQYF
-,-,TRBV20-1,TRBJ1-5,TGCAGTGTAAACAGGGACCCTCAGCCCCAGCATTTT,CSVNRDPQPQHF
few,-,TRBV3-1,TRBJ2-7,TGTGCCAGCAGCCAACACGCCGGATCCTACGAGCAGTACTTC,CASSQHAGSYEQYF
many,TRBD1,TRBV29-1,TRBJ2-7,TGCAGCGTTGTATTAGGACAGGCGAGCTCCTACGAGCAGTACTTC,CSVVLGQASSYEQYF
few,-,TRBV3-1,TRBJ1-1,TGTGCCAGCAGCCGGGGTAACAGTCGCTCTTTCTTT,CASSRGNSRSFF